This T cell receptor beta chain comes out of a study of cytomegalovirus exposure and HLA in healthy donors. Findings and caveats of the study: Some highly shared sequence variants likely arose as a pipeline artifact. Reportedly, fewer N-insertions than the roughly 700-donor mean appeared in an Asian-associated ancestry cluster in a later analysis. Some public TCRs appeared in many individuals, while most sequences were rare.

J was trimmed by 2 bases and V by 1 base; bases with no gene match: 10. The germline gives CDR1 SGHRS, CDR2 YFSETQ. The CDR3 loop spans 18 amino acids. Amplification used 60 Vbeta primers and 13 Jbeta primers. Using immunoSEQ multiplex PCR, the repertoire was profiled, and TCRdb retains in-frame clones only, with some absent. The repertoire has approximately 140,000 clones, about four fifths of them found once; the top ten carry around 3.2%. Comments on this clone: Its antigen is not known.

The V and J genes are TRBV5-1 and TRBJ2-3; 10 positions agree with TRBD2. This receptor was taken from a human donor in good health. The material sequenced was PBMCs. The CDR3 bases are TGCGCCAGCAGCTTGTTCGCTAGCGGGAGCATTGACACAGATACGCAGTATTTT. As protein: CASSLFASGSIDTDTQYF.